Following are 10 T cell receptor beta chains from one sample sequenced in a study of shared clonotypes between healthy human individuals (TCRdb year 2020). Preparation of the library involved the immunoSEQ multiplex PCR assay. Drawn from immuneACCESS, this table holds only the in-frame rearrangements with V and J called that TCRdb kept. Clones are partly lost; checked studies trace under half to an unresolved V gene and leave the rest unexplained. The sample table shows about 2 million clones, and 85% to 95% are seen once. The ten largest clones represent 0.9% to 1.4% of the sample. For the CD8 naive samples, CD45RO-negative cells were positively selected for CCR7, yielding a CD45RA+CCR7+ population from which TemRA cells were excluded. Sequencing was carried out using naive CD8+ T cells sorted from blood. This sample's cell subset or site label indicates: CD45RA+CCR7+. The receptors were gathered from a man aged 18 to 29 in good health.

A remark on this clone: Distinct nucleotide sequences in the sample also encode this CDR3. CDR3: CASSGLEETQYF. CDR3 DNA: TGTGCCAGCAGTGGGTTGGAGGAGACCCAGTACTTC. The V and J genes are TRBV2 and TRBJ2-5; D gene uncertain. The CDR3 extends over 12 amino acids. V dropped 4 bases and J dropped 5 bases, with 8 bases sitting between them. CDR1 is SNHLY and CDR2 is FYNNEI in the germline V gene. Complete variable domain (other parts from reference TRBV2 and TRBJ2-5): EPEVTQTPSHQVTQMGQEVILRCVPISNHLYFYWYRQILGQKVEFLVSFYNNEISEKSEIFDDQFSVERPDGSNFTLKIRSTKLEDSAMYFCASSGLEETQYFGPGTRLLVL.

The sample holds a few counts of this clone. The chain recombines TRBV27 with TRBJ1-2; 9 nucleotides align to TRBD1. Germline V gene data show CDR1 as MNHEY and CDR2 as SMNVEV (reference sequence). This CDR3 comprises 14 residues. V lost 5 bases, J lost 11 bases, and 12 bases stayed unmatched. The CDR3 sequence is CASSIRGQGFGYTF. In nucleotides, the CDR3 is TGTGCCAGCAGTATACGGGGACAGGGTTTCGGTTACACCTTC.

This clone showed up just once. V gene TRBV5-1 combines with J gene TRBJ2-1; 9 bases are shared with TRBD2. The V segment lost 0 bases and the J segment 0 bases; nucleotides outside the gene matches: 1. The CDR3 runs 16 residues. Per germline, CDR1 SGHRS and CDR2 YFSETQ. As DNA, the CDR3 is TGCGCCAGCAGCTTGGGAGCGGGGGGCTCCTACAATGAGCAGTTCTTC. Protein: CASSLGAGGSYNEQFF. The full variable domain, in which reference TRBV5-1 and TRBJ2-1 provide the parts outside the CDR3, is KAGVTQTPRYLIKTRGQQVTLSCSPISGHRSVSWYQQTPGQGLQFLFEYFSETQRNKGNFPGRFSGRQFSNSRSEMNVSTLELGDSALYLCASSLGAGGSYNEQFFGPGTRLTVL.

The genes are TRBV6-5 and TRBJ2-5; D not certain. The germline V and J ends were trimmed by 6 bases and 5 bases, with 13 bases remaining between them. The CDR3 has 13 residues. Germline assignment: CDR1 MNHEY and CDR2 SVGAGI. The CDR3 DNA is TGTGCCAGCAGCCCCGTAGGGTGGGAGACCCAGTACTTC. This gives the protein CASSPVGWETQYF.

This clone was recorded only once. This chain joins TRBV29-1 and TRBJ2-7; D gene uncertain. This CDR3 region has 11 residues. With 5 bases removed from V and 5 bases from J, the gap between germline ends came to 10 bases. CDR1 and CDR2 from the germline V gene are SQVTM and ANQGSEA. CDR3 bases: TGCAGCGTTATGTCGGAGAACGAGCAGTACTTC. This sequence encodes CSVMSENEQYF.

The chain couples TRBV13 to TRBJ2-7; unclear D gene. Germline V lookup: CDR1 PRHDT, CDR2 FYEKMQ (reference sequence). Trimming removed 1 base from V and 1 base from J, with 11 bases in between. The CDR3 has 15 amino acids. In DNA, the CDR3 is TGTGCCAGCAGCTTAGCAGCAGGAGTTTCCTACGAGCAGTACTTC. Amino acids: CASSLAAGVSYEQYF.

As to this clone: Other nucleotide sequences from this sample produce the same CDR3. The chain couples TRBV6-5 to TRBJ2-7, with TRBD2 matching over 7 bases. There are 15 residues in the CDR3. V shed 0 bases, J shed 1 base, and the junction held 3 bases outside the gene matches. Germline V gene data show CDR1 as MNHEY and CDR2 as SVGAGI. The CDR3 DNA is TGTGCCAGCAGTTACTCCGGGGGGAATTCCTACGAGCAGTACTTC. Its translation is CASSYSGGNSYEQYF.

This chain joins TRBV9 and TRBJ1-4; weak D call: TRBD1 (5 bases). CDR1 and CDR2 (germline): SGDLS, YYNGEE. The V end was cut by 4 bases, the J end by 5 bases, with 9 bases between. The CDR3 spans 13 residues. The CDR3 loop is CASSPWGNEKLFF. CDR3 nucleotide sequence: TGTGCCAGCAGCCCTTGGGGGAATGAAAAACTGTTTTTT.

This chain uses TRBV30 with TRBJ1-1; perhaps TRBD1 as D (6 bases). The length of the CDR3 is 14 residues. CDR1 is GTSNPN, CDR2 SVGIG, per germline (reference sequence). Trimming removed 0 bases at V and 4 bases at J, with 12 bases between. CDR3 residues: CAWSVEGGSTEAFF. The CDR3 coding sequence is TGTGCCTGGAGTGTAGAAGGGGGGAGCACTGAAGCTTTCTTT.

The chain employs TRBV29-1 and TRBJ2-7; D may be TRBD1 (5 bases). Germline V gene lookup returns CDR1 SQVTM and CDR2 ANQGSEA. The V gene lost 6 bases and the J gene lost 4 bases, with 16 bases spanning the gap. The CDR3 has 13 residues. The CDR3 region is CSVQTIDSYEQYF. In DNA form, the CDR3 reads TGCAGCGTCCAGACAATAGACAGTTACGAGCAGTACTTC.